What follows are 27 T cell receptor beta chains derived from one specimen sequenced in a study of monozygotic twins with inflammatory bowel disease (dated by TCRdb to between 2018 and 2020). Libraries were made using 5' RACE. Sequencing relied on an Illumina HiSeq 2500. The reads underwent TCRdb reprocessing, giving one record for each CDR3 protein sequence and no DNA. The sample's table lists a count of about 330,000 distinct CDR3 sequences. The leading ten clones occupy over 2% of the sample. Sequenced input: blood. Source of these receptors: a human donor with ulcerative colitis or Crohn's disease, or a healthy co-twin of an affected twin (not recorded which).

This sequence joins TRBV6-6 and TRBJ2-1; TCRdb lists TRBD1, though no DNA is available to test this call. Germline loops: CDR1 MNHNY, CDR2 SVGAGI (reference sequence). The CDR3 covers 13 residues. This CDR3 reads CASSYYTGNEQFF.

The rearrangement uses TRBV10-3 and TRBJ2-5; TCRdb's assignment of TRBD1 cannot be checked, as there is no DNA. Germline V gene sequence: CDR1 ENHRY, CDR2 SYGVKD. There are 15 residues in the CDR3. Here the CDR3 reads CAISEASTPGETQYF.

The gene calls are TRBV21-1 and TRBJ2-7; the D gene TCRdb calls, TRBD1, cannot be checked with no DNA. TRBV21-1 is classified as a pseudogene. This CDR3 has 14 residues. CDR3 region: CASTDWAAHYEQYF.

The J gene is TRBJ2-6, the V gene TRBV6-5. This CDR3 spans 14 amino acids. The germline V gene encodes CDR1 MNHEY and CDR2 SVGAGI. CDR3 sequence: CASSYDSGANVLTF.

The rearrangement joins TRBV29-1 to TRBJ2-3. This CDR3 region has 12 residues. From germline, CDR1 is SQVTM and CDR2 ANQGSEA. This CDR3 reads CSVEEGSDTQYF.

The rearrangement joins TRBV5-1 to TRBJ2-7; TCRdb's assignment of TRBD2 cannot be checked, as there is no DNA. The CDR3 runs to 15 residues. Germline V CDR1 and CDR2: SGHRS, YFSETQ. The CDR3 sequence: CASSLGTPAPYEQYF.

The V and J genes are TRBV2 and TRBJ2-7; TCRdb's assignment of TRBD2 cannot be checked, as there is no DNA. The germline V gene encodes CDR1 SNHLY and CDR2 FYNNEI. This CDR3 region has 16 residues. The CDR3 loop reads CARRGTSGRGGYEQYF.

The chain carries TRBV28 and TRBJ2-3; TCRdb gives TRBD1 as the D gene, but with no DNA this cannot be confirmed. Germline lookup yields CDR1 MDHEN and CDR2 SYDVKM. CDR3 size: 17 residues. The CDR3 here is CASSLRQGGGSTDTQYF.

The rearrangement joins TRBV20-1 to TRBJ1-2; the D call of TRBD1 rests on TCRdb alone, since no DNA is present to check it. The germline gives CDR1 DFQATT, CDR2 SNEGSKA (reference sequence). This CDR3 spans 13 amino acids. The CDR3 loop reads CSAKGTVSYGYTF.

CDR3 residues: CASSFTQDTEAFF. This chain joins TRBV12-3 or TRBV12-4 and TRBJ1-1. The CDR3 has 13 amino acids.

This CDR3 reads CASSFGTSGTQYF. The chain combines TRBV12-3 or TRBV12-4 with TRBJ2-3; absent DNA, TCRdb's TRBD2 call cannot be checked. The CDR3 has 13 residues.

This chain connects TRBV25-1 to TRBJ1-3; no DNA is available, so the TRBD1 call from TCRdb remains unchecked. Germline CDR1 is MGHDK and CDR2 is SYGVNS. The CDR3 spans 14 residues. This chain's CDR3 is CASNGGYRANTIYF.

The chain is built from TRBV28 and TRBJ2-7; there is no DNA to check the TCRdb D call of TRBD1. This CDR3 has 14 residues. Germline V gene data show CDR1 as MDHEN and CDR2 as SYDVKM. CDR3 residues: CASSSGTGHSKQYF.

J is TRBJ1-1 and V is TRBV12-3 or TRBV12-4; TCRdb proposes TRBD1, but this gene call is untestable without DNA. There are 12 residues in the CDR3. CDR3 amino acids: CASTLGGTEAFF.

This chain connects TRBV12-3 or TRBV12-4 to TRBJ1-2; checking the TCRdb D call of TRBD1 is not possible without DNA. The CDR3 covers 15 residues. The CDR3 reads CASMSGNFGIGGYTF.

This chain joins TRBV6-1 and TRBJ2-7. CDR3 length: 11 amino acids. Per the germline V gene, CDR1 is MNHNS and CDR2 is SASEGT. CDR3 sequence reads: CASIRSYEQYF.

The gene calls are TRBV4-1 and TRBJ2-1; TCRdb's D call, TRBD1, is unchecked because there is no DNA. The germline CDR1 and CDR2 sequences are MGHRA and YSYEKL. The CDR3 spans 16 residues. This CDR3 reads CASSHSPGKLGNEQFF.

This sequence joins TRBV6-1 and TRBJ2-7. CDR3 size: 11 residues. Germline CDR1 reads MNHNS; CDR2 reads SASEGT. CDR3: CASSILAEQYF.

This chain links TRBV5-1 with TRBJ2-7. Looked up from germline, CDR1 is SGHRS and CDR2 is YFSETQ. The CDR3 runs 15 residues. The CDR3 region is CASSLALGGDYEQYF.

The chain is built from TRBV10-3 and TRBJ2-1; the D call from TCRdb, TRBD1, cannot be confirmed without DNA. There are 15 residues in the CDR3. Germline V gene lookup returns CDR1 ENHRY and CDR2 SYGVKD. CDR3 loop: CAIRQQGAQINEQFF.

J is TRBJ1-4 and V is TRBV28; TCRdb gives TRBD1 as the D gene, but with no DNA this cannot be confirmed. The germline V gene has CDR1 MDHEN and CDR2 SYDVKM. The CDR3 has 15 residues. CDR3 region: CASSYLQGRSEKLFF.

CDR3 protein: CASSTQTGNYGYTF. The V call is TRBV7-2, the J call TRBJ1-2; TCRdb names TRBD1, which stays unverified in the absence of DNA. The germline V gene has CDR1 SGHTA and CDR2 FQGNSA. CDR3 length: 14 amino acids.

The V call is TRBV24-1, the J call TRBJ2-7. There are 12 residues in the CDR3. CDR1 and CDR2 from the germline V gene are KGHDR and SFDVKD. CDR3 in amino acids: CATSHNENEQYF.

V and J are TRBV2 and TRBJ2-3; the D gene TCRdb calls, TRBD1, cannot be checked with no DNA. CDR1 is SNHLY, CDR2 FYNNEI, per germline. The CDR3 totals 14 residues. CDR3: CASSASPRTDTQYF.

This CDR3 is CASSNSSDNQPQHF. The chain recombines TRBV18 with TRBJ1-5. Germline CDR1 reads KGHSH; CDR2 reads LQKENI. The CDR3 is 14 residues long.

The chain recombines TRBV12-3 or TRBV12-4 with TRBJ1-2; TCRdb returns TRBD1, unconfirmable since there is no DNA. This CDR3 has 15 residues. The chain's CDR3 is CASSLEGTGLYGYTF.

The chain uses TRBV5-1 and TRBJ1-1. Germline lookup yields CDR1 SGHRS and CDR2 YFSETQ. CDR3 length: 15 residues. The CDR3 region is CASSLATGLLNEAFF. The variable domain in full, with the rest retrieved from reference TRBV5-1 and TRBJ1-1, is KAGVTQTPRYLIKTRGQQVTLSCSPISGHRSVSWYQQTPGQGLQFLFEYFSETQRNKGNFPGRFSGRQFSNSRSEMNVSTLELGDSALYLCASSLATGLLNEAFFGQGTRLTVV.